This entry lists 11 T cell receptor beta chains sequenced from one sample in a study of Ad26.COV2.S vaccination and SARS-CoV-2 variants. Repertoires were generated with immunoSEQ multiplex PCR, while TCRdb's copy carries only in-frame clones and drops some. This table holds about 680,000 clones, around 89% found once. The treatment denotes: approximately 18 received Ad26.COV2.S at low or high dose, single or two shots; about five received placebo; per-sample allocation not given. Samples were taken on day 63 after the first vaccine or placebo injection. The sequences come from peripheral blood, collected in a trial of Ad26.COV2.S vaccine versus placebo. Receptor source: a person between 18 and 65 years old who received the Ad26.COV2.S COVID-19 vaccine or a placebo.

V is TRBV19 and J is TRBJ1-1, with D hard to call. Trimming left V 2 bases short and J 3 bases short, with 10 bases between. Germline CDR1 reads LNHDA; CDR2 reads SQIVND (reference sequence). The CDR3 contains 14 residues. The CDR3 is CASSIRPGDTEAFF. CDR3 bases: TGTGCCAGTAGTATAAGGCCCGGGGACACTGAAGCTTTCTTT. The whole variable domain, remainder taken from reference TRBV19 and TRBJ1-1, is DGGITQSPKYLFRKEGQNVTLSCEQNLNHDAMYWYRQDPGQGLRLIYYSQIVNDFQKGDIAEGYSVSREKKESFPLTVTSAQKNPTAFYLCASSIRPGDTEAFFGQGTRLTVV.

This clone was seen only once. The chain carries TRBV30 and TRBJ1-1; TRBD1 is a possible D gene (5 bases). The germline V gene has CDR1 GTSNPN and CDR2 SVGIG (reference sequence). Deletions cut 5 bases from V and 1 base from J, with 20 bases between. The CDR3 totals 16 residues. In nucleotides, the CDR3 is TGTGCCTGGGAGGTGGCCGGCGTGAGGGGGAACACTGAAGCTTTCTTT. Translating gives CAWEVAGVRGNTEAFF.

Only a few counts were recorded for this clone. The J gene is TRBJ2-2, the V gene TRBV24-1; no clear D gene. The CDR3 consists of 11 residues. In germline, CDR1 is KGHDR, CDR2 SFDVKD. Trimming removed 2 bases at V and 8 bases at J, with 2 bases between. CDR3 DNA: TGTGCCACCAGTGATTCAGGGGAGCTGTTTTTT. Residues: CATSDSGELFF.

This clone is a singleton in its sample. The rearrangement uses TRBV9 and TRBJ1-1; unclear D gene. The CDR3 is made up of 15 amino acids. Trimming cost V 6 bases and J 0 bases, with 15 bases left between them. From germline, CDR1 is SGDLS and CDR2 YYNGEE. CDR3 nucleotide sequence: TGTGCCAGCACCTCAAAGGAGAGGATGAACACTGAAGCTTTCTTT. It is translated as CASTSKERMNTEAFF.

To note about this clone: The same CDR3 arises from other DNA sequences in this sample as well. The chain combines TRBV18 with TRBJ2-7; no definite D call. The germline CDR1 and CDR2 sequences are KGHSH and LQKENI. Trimming stripped 3 bases from V and 2 bases from J, with 5 bases between. This CDR3 has 12 amino acids. As DNA, the CDR3 is TGTGCCAGCTCACCCCGAGCCTACGAGCAGTACTTC. It codes for CASSPRAYEQYF.

J is TRBJ2-3 and V is TRBV5-1; 9 bases map to TRBD2. This CDR3 region has 14 residues. J gave up 8 bases and V 0 bases, and 4 bases lay outside the gene matches. Germline CDR1 reads SGHRS; CDR2 reads YFSETQ. The CDR3 sequence is CASSLEWREGTQYF. CDR3 nucleotides: TGCGCCAGCAGCTTGGAGTGGCGGGAGGGTACGCAGTATTTT.

With regard to this clone: Other DNA variants within this sample encode the same CDR3. The V call is TRBV7-3, the J call TRBJ1-5; D call uncertain. V was shortened by 2 bases and J by 4 bases, with 6 bases between the two germline ends. This CDR3 is 13 amino acids long. CDR1 and CDR2 from the germline V gene are SGHTA and FQGTGA. CDR3 bases: TGTGCCAGCAGCTTATCCCCGAATCAGCCCCAGCATTTT. Translating gives CASSLSPNQPQHF.

V gene TRBV27 combines with J gene TRBJ2-5; D remains ambiguous. The V gene's germline CDR1 is MNHEY and CDR2 SMNVEV (reference sequence). CDR3 size: 13 residues. The V end lost 2 bases, the J end lost 1 base, and 5 bases lay between the germline ends. This CDR3 reads CASSLAAQETQYF. The CDR3 DNA reads TGTGCCAGCAGTTTAGCGGCCCAAGAGACCCAGTACTTC.

The chain joins TRBV6-1 to TRBJ1-5; 10 positions agree with TRBD1. This CDR3 comprises 19 residues. V trimming: 7 bases; J trimming: 1 base; junction bases outside the gene matches: 16. CDR1 and CDR2 from the germline V gene are MNHNS and SASEGT. CDR3 in DNA: TGTGCCAGCACTGATAAATCCCGGTGGACAGGGGGAAGCAATCAGCCCCAGCATTTT. Its protein is CASTDKSRWTGGSNQPQHF.

V usage is TRBV6-6 and J usage is TRBJ2-5; the D is unclear. There are 15 residues in the CDR3. V dropped 2 bases and J dropped 2 bases, with 12 bases sitting between them. Looked up from germline, CDR1 is MNHNY and CDR2 is SVGAGI (reference sequence). The CDR3 nucleotides are TGTGCCAGCAGTTACCAGCGTCCTGGGCAAGAGACCCAGTACTTC. Protein sequence: CASSYQRPGQETQYF.

The chain recombines TRBV12-3 or TRBV12-4 with TRBJ1-1; TRBD1 is a possible D gene (5 bases). V was cut by 1 base and J by 10 bases, with 7 bases left in between. This CDR3 region has 11 residues. Written as DNA, the CDR3 is TGTGCCAGCAGTTTAGGCAGGGTAGCTTTCTTT. It yields the protein CASSLGRVAFF.